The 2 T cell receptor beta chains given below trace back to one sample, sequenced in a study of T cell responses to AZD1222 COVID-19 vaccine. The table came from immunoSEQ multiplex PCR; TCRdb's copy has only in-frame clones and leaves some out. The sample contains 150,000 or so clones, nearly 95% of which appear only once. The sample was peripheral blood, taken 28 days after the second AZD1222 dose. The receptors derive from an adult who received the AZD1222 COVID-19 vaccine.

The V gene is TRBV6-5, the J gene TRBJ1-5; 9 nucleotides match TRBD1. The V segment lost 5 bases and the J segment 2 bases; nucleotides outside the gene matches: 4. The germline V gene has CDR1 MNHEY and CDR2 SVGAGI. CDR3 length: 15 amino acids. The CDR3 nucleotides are TGTGCCAGCAGTCGGACAGGGGCTGGCAATCAGCCCCAGCATTTT. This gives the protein CASSRTGAGNQPQHF.

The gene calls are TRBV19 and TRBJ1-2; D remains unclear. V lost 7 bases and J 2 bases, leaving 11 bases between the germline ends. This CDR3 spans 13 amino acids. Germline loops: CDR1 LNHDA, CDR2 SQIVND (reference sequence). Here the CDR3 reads CASMFRANYGYTF. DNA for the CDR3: TGTGCCAGTATGTTTCGAGCGAACTATGGCTACACCTTC.